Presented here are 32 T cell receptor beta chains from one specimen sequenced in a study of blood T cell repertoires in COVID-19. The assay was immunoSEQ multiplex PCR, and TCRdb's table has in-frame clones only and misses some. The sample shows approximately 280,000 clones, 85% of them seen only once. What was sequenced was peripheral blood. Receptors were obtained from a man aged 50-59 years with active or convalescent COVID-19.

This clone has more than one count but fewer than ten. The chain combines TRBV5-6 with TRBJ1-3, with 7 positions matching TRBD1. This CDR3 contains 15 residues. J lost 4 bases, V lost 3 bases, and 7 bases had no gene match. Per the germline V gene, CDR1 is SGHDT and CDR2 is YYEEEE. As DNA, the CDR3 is TGTGCCAGCAGCTCCTTAGGGACAGAGGGAAACACCATATATTTT. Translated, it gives CASSSLGTEGNTIYF. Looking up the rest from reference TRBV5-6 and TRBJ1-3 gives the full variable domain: DAGVTQSPTHLIKTRGQQVTLRCSPKSGHDTVSWYQQALGQGPQFIFQYYEEEERQRGNFPDRFSGHQFPNYSSELNVNALLLGDSALYLCASSSLGTEGNTIYFGEGSWLTVV.

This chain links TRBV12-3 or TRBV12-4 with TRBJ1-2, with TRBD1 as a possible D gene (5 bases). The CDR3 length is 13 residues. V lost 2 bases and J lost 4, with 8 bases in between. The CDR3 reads CASSLQGSYGYTF. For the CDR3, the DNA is TGTGCCAGCAGTTTACAGGGTAGCTATGGCTACACCTTC.

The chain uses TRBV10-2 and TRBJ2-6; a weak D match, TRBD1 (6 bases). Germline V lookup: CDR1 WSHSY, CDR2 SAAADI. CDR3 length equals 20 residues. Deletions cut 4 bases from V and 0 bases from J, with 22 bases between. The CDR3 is CASSGSNGQSTDSGANVLTF. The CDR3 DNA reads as TGCGCCAGCAGTGGATCAAACGGACAGTCCACCGACTCTGGGGCCAACGTCCTGACTTTC.

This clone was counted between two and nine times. This chain's CDR3 is CASSSGTGNGQPQHF. CDR3 DNA: TGTGCCAGCAGCTCCGGGACAGGGAACGGTCAGCCCCAGCATTTT. The gene calls are TRBV7-8 and TRBJ1-5, with 9 bases that match TRBD1. The CDR3 has 15 residues. Looked up from germline, CDR1 is SGHVS and CDR2 is FQNEAQ. V was clipped by 4 bases and J by 6 bases; unmatched bases: 7.

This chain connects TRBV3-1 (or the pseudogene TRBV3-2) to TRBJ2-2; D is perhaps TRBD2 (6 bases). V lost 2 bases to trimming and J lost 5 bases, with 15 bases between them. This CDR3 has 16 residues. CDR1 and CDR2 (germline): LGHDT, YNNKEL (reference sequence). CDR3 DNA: TGTGCCAGCAGCCAACGAACCCCAGGGAGGACCGGGGAGCTGTTTTTT. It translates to CASSQRTPGRTGELFF.

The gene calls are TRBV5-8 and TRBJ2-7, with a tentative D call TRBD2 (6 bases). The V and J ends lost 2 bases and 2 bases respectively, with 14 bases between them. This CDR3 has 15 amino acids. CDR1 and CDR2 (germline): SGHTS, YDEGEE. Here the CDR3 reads CASSFRREKPYEQYF. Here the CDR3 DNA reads TGTGCCAGCAGCTTCAGGAGGGAGAAACCCTACGAGCAGTACTTC.

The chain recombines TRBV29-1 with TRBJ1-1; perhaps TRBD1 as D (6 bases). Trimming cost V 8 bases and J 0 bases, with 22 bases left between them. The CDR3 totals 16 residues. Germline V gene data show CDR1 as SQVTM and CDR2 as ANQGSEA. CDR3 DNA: TGCAGCACTTCCCCAGGGGAGATTTTTATGAACACTGAAGCTTTCTTT. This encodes CSTSPGEIFMNTEAFF.

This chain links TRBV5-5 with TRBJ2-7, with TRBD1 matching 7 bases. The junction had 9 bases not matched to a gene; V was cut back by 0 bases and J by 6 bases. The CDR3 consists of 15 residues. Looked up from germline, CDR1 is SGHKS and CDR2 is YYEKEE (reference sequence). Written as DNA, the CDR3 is TGTGCCAGCAGCTTGGAGGCAGGGGGTACTAGCGAGCAGTACTTC. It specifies CASSLEAGGTSEQYF.

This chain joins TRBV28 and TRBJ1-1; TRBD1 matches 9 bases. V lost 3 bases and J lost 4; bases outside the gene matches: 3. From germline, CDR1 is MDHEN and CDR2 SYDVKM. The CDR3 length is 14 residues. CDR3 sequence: CASSFGQGSTEAFF. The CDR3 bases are TGTGCCAGCAGTTTTGGACAGGGGAGCACTGAAGCTTTCTTT.

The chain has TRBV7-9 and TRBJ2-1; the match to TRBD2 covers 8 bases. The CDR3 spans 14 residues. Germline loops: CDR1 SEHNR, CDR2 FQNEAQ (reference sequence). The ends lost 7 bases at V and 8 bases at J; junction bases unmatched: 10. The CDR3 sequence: CASTAATSVYEQFF. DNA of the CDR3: TGTGCCAGCACCGCCGCGACTAGCGTTTATGAGCAGTTCTTC.

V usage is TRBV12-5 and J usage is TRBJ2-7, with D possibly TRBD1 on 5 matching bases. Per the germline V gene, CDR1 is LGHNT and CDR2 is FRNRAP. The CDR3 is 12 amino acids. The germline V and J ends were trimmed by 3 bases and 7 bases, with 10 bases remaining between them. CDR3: CASGLVAGEQYF. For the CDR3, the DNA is TGTGCTAGTGGTTTAGTGGCAGGGGAGCAGTACTTC. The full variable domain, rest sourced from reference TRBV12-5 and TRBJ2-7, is DARVTQTPRHKVTEMGQEVTMRCQPILGHNTVFWYRQTMMQGLELLAYFRNRAPLDDSGMPKDRFSAEMPDATLATLKIQPSEPRDSAVYFCASGLVAGEQYFGPGTRLTVT.

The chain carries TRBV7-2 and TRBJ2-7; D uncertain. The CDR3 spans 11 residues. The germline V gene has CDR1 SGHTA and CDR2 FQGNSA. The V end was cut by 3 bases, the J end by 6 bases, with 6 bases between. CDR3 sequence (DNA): TGTGCCAGCAGCTTGGCGGCCGAGCAGTACTTC. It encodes CASSLAAEQYF.

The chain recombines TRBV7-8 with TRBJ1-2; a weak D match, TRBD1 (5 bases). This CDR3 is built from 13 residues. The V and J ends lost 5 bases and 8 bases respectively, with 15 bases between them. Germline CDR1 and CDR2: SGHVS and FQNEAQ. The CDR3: CASSGGGGRGYTF. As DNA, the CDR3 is TGTGCCAGCAGCGGCGGGGGAGGAAGGGGCTACACCTTC.

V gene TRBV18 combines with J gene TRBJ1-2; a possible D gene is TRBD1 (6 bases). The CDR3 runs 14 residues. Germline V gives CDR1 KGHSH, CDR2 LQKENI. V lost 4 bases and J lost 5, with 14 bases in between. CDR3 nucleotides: TGTGCCAGCTCACGGGACAACGAAGGGTATGGCTACACCTTC. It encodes CASSRDNEGYGYTF.

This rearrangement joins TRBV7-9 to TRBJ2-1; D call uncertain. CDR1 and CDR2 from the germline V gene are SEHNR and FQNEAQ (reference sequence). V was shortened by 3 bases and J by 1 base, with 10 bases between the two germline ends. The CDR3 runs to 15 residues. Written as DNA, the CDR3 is TGTGCCAGCAGCTTGGGCTTCGGATCCTACAATGAGCAGTTCTTC. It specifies CASSLGFGSYNEQFF.

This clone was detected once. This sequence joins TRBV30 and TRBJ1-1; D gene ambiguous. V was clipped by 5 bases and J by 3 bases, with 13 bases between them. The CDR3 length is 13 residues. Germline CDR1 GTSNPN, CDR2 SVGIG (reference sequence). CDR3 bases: TGTGCCTGGTTCCCTGGAGGTGACACTGAAGCTTTCTTT. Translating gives CAWFPGGDTEAFF.

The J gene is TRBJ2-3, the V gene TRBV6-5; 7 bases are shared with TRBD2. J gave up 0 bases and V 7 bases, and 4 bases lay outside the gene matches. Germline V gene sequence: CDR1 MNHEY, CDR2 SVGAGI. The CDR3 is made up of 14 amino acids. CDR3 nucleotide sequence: TGTGCCAGCAAGGGAGCGGGGAGCACAGATACGCAGTATTTT. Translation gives CASKGAGSTDTQYF.

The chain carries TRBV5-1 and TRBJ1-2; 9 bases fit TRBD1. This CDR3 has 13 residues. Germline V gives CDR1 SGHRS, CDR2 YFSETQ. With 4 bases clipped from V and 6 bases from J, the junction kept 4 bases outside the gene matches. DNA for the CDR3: TGCGCCAGCAGCGTGGGACAGGGACATGGCTACACCTTC. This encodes CASSVGQGHGYTF.

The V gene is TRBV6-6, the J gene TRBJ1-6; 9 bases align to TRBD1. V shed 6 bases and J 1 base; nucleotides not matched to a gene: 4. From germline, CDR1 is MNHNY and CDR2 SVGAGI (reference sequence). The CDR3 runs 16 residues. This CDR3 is CASRPDRGSYNSPLHF. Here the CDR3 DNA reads TGTGCCAGCAGACCTGACAGGGGGTCCTATAATTCACCCCTCCACTTT.

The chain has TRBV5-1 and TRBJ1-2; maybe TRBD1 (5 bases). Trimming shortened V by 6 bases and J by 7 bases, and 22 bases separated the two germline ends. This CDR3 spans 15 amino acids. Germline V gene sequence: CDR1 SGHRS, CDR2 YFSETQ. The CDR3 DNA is TGCGCCAGCAAGGAGGGGCCAGCCGTTTTGGGTGGCTACACCTTC. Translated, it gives CASKEGPAVLGGYTF.

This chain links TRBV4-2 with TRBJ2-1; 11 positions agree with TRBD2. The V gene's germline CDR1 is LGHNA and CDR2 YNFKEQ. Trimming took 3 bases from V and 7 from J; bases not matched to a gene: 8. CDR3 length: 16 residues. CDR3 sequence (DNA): TGTGCCAGCAGCCAGCCCCTAGCGGGGGGCCAAAATGAGCAGTTCTTC. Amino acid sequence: CASSQPLAGGQNEQFF.

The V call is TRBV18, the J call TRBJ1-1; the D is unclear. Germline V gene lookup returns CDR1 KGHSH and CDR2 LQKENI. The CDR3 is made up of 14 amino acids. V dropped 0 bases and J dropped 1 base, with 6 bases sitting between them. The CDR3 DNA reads TGTGCCAGCTCACCACCGCGGGGGAACACTGAAGCTTTCTTT. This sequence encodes CASSPPRGNTEAFF.

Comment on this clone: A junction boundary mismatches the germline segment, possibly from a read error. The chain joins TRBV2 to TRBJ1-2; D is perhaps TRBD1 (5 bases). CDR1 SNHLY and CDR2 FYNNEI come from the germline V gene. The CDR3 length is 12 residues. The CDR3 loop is CTSSLSTDGYTF. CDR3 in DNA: TGTACCAGCAGTCTATCGACAGATGGCTACACCTTC.

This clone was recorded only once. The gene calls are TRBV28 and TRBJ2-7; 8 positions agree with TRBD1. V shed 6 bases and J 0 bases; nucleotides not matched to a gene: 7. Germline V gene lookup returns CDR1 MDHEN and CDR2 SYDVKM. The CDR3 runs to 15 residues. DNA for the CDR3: TGTGCCAGCAGCGACCTAGGACAGGGCTCCTACGAGCAGTACTTC. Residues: CASSDLGQGSYEQYF.

The CDR3 DNA reads TGTGCCAGCTCACGGGACAGCCGGAACACCGGGGAGCTGTTTTTT. Encoded protein: CASSRDSRNTGELFF. The V gene is TRBV18, the J gene TRBJ2-2; 7 nucleotides match TRBD1. CDR1 and CDR2 from the germline V gene are KGHSH and LQKENI. J gave up 1 base and V 4 bases, and 3 bases lay outside the gene matches. The CDR3 is 15 amino acids.

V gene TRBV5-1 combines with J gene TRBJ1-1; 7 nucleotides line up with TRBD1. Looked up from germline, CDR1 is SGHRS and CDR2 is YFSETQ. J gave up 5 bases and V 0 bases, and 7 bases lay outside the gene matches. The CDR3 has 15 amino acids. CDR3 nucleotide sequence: TGCGCCAGCAGCTTGGGGGGACAGATCCAGACTGAAGCTTTCTTT. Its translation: CASSLGGQIQTEAFF.

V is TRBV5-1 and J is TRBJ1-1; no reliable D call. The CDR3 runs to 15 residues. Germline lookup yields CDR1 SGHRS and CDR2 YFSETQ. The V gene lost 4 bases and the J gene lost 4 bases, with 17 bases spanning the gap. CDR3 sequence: CASSRLQSGGTEAFF. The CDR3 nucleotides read TGCGCCAGCAGCCGCTTACAGTCTGGAGGCACTGAAGCTTTCTTT.

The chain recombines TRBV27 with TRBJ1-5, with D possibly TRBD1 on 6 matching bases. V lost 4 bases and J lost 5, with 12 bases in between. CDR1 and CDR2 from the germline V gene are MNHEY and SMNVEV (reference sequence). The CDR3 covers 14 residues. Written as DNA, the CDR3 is TGTGCCAGCAGTTGGGGGGGCGGCCATCAGCCCCAGCATTTT. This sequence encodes CASSWGGGHQPQHF.

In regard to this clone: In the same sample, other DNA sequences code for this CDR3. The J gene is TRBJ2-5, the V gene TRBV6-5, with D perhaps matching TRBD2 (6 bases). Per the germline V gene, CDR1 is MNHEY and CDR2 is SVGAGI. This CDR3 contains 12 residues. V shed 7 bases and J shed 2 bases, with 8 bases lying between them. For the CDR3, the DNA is TGTGCCAGCAAACTAGCACAAGAGACCCAGTACTTC. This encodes CASKLAQETQYF.

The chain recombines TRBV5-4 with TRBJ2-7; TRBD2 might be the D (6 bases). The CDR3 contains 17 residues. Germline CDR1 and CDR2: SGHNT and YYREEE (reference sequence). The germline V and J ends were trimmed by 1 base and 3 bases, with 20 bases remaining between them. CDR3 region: CASSLPGLRGNNYEQYF. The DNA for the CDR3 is TGTGCCAGCAGCTTGCCCGGCCTCCGCGGGAACAACTACGAGCAGTACTTC.

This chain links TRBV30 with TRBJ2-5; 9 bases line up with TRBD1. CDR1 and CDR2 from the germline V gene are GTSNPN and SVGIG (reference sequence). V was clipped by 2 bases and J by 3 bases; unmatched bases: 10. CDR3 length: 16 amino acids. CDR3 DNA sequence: TGTGCCTGGAGTAGGGGTTTAACAGGGGGCAAAGAGACCCAGTACTTC. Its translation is CAWSRGLTGGKETQYF.

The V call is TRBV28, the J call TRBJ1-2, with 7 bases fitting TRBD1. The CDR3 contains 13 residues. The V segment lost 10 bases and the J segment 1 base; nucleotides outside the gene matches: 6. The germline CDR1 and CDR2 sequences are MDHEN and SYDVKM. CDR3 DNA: TGTGCCACGTGGACAGGCCTTAACTATGGCTACACCTTC. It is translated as CATWTGLNYGYTF.